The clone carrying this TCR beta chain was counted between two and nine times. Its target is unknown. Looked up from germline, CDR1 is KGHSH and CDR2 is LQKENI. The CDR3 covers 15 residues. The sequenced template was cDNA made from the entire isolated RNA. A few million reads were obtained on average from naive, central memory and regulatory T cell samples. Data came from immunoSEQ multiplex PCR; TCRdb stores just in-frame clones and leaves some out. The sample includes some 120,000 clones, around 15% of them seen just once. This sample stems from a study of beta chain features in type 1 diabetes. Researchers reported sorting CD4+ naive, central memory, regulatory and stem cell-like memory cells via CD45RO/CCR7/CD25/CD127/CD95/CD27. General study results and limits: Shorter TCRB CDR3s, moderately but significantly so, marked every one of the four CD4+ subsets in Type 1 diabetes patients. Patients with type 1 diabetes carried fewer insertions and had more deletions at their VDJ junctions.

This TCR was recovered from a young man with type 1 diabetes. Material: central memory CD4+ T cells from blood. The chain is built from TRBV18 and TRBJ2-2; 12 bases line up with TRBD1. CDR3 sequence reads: CTTGTGGVSTGELFF. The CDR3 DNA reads TGTACCACCGGGACAGGGGGCGTCTCGACCGGGGAGCTGTTTTTT.